Shown below are 4 T cell receptor beta chains from a single sample sequenced in a study of shared clonotypes between healthy human individuals. The repertoire was sequenced with immunoSEQ multiplex PCR; TCRdb's copy has only in-frame clones and lacks some. Of roughly 1.4 million clones in the sample, approximately 98.5% were seen once. The material sequenced was naive CD4+ T cells sorted from blood. Documented subset: CD45RA+ positively selected. Receptors were obtained from a man in his thirties or forties in good health.

V gene TRBV7-9 combines with J gene TRBJ2-2; 9 nucleotides match TRBD1. The V segment lost 8 bases and the J segment 3 bases; nucleotides outside the gene matches: 7. The CDR3 sequence is 15 residues long. CDR1 and CDR2 (germline): SEHNR, FQNEAQ (reference sequence). The CDR3 DNA follows: TGTGCCAGCGGCCCGGACAGGGGATACACCGGGGAGCTGTTTTTT. Its protein product is CASGPDRGYTGELFF.

Here the CDR3 DNA reads TGCGCCAGCAGCCAAGAAAGGCGGCAGGGCTATGGCTACACCTTC. Translation: CASSQERRQGYGYTF. The V gene is TRBV4-1, the J gene TRBJ1-2; weak D call: TRBD1 (5 bases). Germline V gene sequence: CDR1 MGHRA, CDR2 YSYEKL. The CDR3 contains 15 residues. Trimming removed 0 bases at V and 4 bases at J, with 12 bases between.

The chain employs TRBV18 and TRBJ2-1; D assignment may be TRBD1 or TRBD2 (5 bases each). Germline loops: CDR1 KGHSH, CDR2 LQKENI. The CDR3 contains 15 residues. The ends were cut back, 6 bases at V and 2 bases at J, with 14 bases in the middle. This CDR3 is CASSLSGTTYNEQFF. In DNA form, the CDR3 reads TGTGCCAGCTCTCTGTCCGGGACGACCTACAATGAGCAGTTCTTC.

The chain recombines TRBV10-1 with TRBJ2-1; D possibly uses TRBD1 or TRBD2 (5 bases each). The V gene lost 5 bases and the J gene lost 6 bases, with 17 bases spanning the gap. The length of the CDR3 is 15 residues. The germline gives CDR1 WNHNN, CDR2 SYGVQD (reference sequence). CDR3: CASSRFSGTINEQFF. The CDR3 nucleotides read TGCGCCAGCAGTAGGTTCTCCGGGACCATCAATGAGCAGTTCTTC.